This passage covers 23 T cell receptor beta chains from one sample sequenced in a study of T cell clonality in common variable immunodeficiency. Here immunoSEQ multiplex PCR was the method, and the copy in TCRdb shows in-frame clones only, minus some. The sample yields about 52,000 clones, without any singletons. Source material: peripheral blood mononuclear cells. These receptors originate from a person between 18 and 70 years old in good health.

This clone was detected many times. The read ends 3 residues shy of where the CDR3 ends; the end is completed using the germline J gene. The chain joins TRBV19 to TRBJ2-1; unclear D gene. The V gene lost 7 bases and the J gene lost 7 bases, with 17 bases spanning the gap. The CDR3 runs 14 residues. CDR1 and CDR2 from the germline V gene are LNHDA and SQIVND (reference sequence). The chain's CDR3 is CASTPLASWNEQFF. CDR3 bases read: TGTGCCAGTACCCCACTCGCCTCTTGGAATGAG.

This clone was seen at least ten times. The read ends 3 residues shy of where the CDR3 ends; the end is completed using the germline J gene. V and J are TRBV2 and TRBJ2-7, with a tentative D call TRBD2 (6 bases). Germline CDR1 SNHLY, CDR2 FYNNEI. The CDR3 has 12 residues. V dropped 7 bases and J dropped 3 bases, with 10 bases sitting between them. The CDR3 is CASNSRGYEQYF. The DNA read from the CDR3 is TGTGCCAGCAATTCGCGGGGCTACGAG.

This clone was observed many times. The CDR3 goes on 3 residues after the read ends, and that part is filled in from the germline J gene. The chain joins TRBV20-1 to TRBJ2-1, with 7 bases that match TRBD1. The CDR3 covers 12 residues. V trimming: 4 bases; J trimming: 6 bases; junction bases outside the gene matches: 3. Germline values: CDR1 DFQATT, CDR2 SNEGSKA (reference sequence). Partial CDR3 DNA: TGCAGTGCTATGGACAGGCCCAATGAG. Protein sequence: CSAMDRPNE. In full, the CDR3 is CSAMDRPNEQFF.

This clone was observed many times. The read falls 3 residues short of the CDR3 end, and the missing part is taken from the germline J gene. The chain joins TRBV11-2 to TRBJ1-6; TRBD1 matches 8 bases. Germline CDR1 reads SGHAT; CDR2 reads FQNNGV. V shed 1 base, J shed 10 bases, and the junction held 6 bases outside the gene matches. The CDR3 sequence is 15 residues long. CDR3 region: CASSLGARGQSPLHF. CDR3 DNA, as far as it was read: TGTGCCAGCAGCTTAGGGGCCAGGGGGCAATCACCC. The full variable domain, rest sourced from reference TRBV11-2 and TRBJ1-6, is EAGVAQSPRYKIIEKRQSVAFWCNPISGHATLYWYQQILGQGPKLLIQFQNNGVVDDSQLPKDRFSAERLKGVDSTLKIQPAKLEDSAVYLCASSLGARGQSPLHFGNGTRLTVT.

This clone was detected ten times or more. The sequence runs out 3 residues before the end of the CDR3; the remainder is reconstructed from the germline J gene. The chain joins TRBV2 to TRBJ2-5; TRBD2 aligns across 11 bases. Germline V gene lookup returns CDR1 SNHLY and CDR2 FYNNEI. This CDR3 has 19 residues. V was clipped by 5 bases and J by 2 bases; unmatched bases: 16. This CDR3 reads CASSPLVLVAGGRQETQYF. The CDR3 DNA, read in part, is TGTGCCAGCAGTCCCCTGGTTTTGGTAGCGGGGGGGCGGCAAGAGACC.

This clone was seen at least ten times. The read ends 3 residues before the CDR3 terminus; that terminus is restored from the germline J gene. The chain combines TRBV20-1 with TRBJ2-7; 9 nucleotides line up with TRBD1. Germline CDR1 is DFQATT and CDR2 is SNEGSKA (reference sequence). V was clipped by 2 bases and J by 2 bases; unmatched bases: 19. The CDR3 spans 19 residues. The CDR3 sequence: CSARREDRGVGPRAYEQYF. CDR3 DNA, as far as it was read: TGCAGTGCTAGACGGGAAGACAGGGGGGTAGGACCACGGGCCTACGAG.

This clone was observed at least ten times. At one end, the junction sequence differs from germline, possibly due to a read error. The read stops 3 residues short of the end of the CDR3; the missing end is completed from the germline J gene. The chain recombines TRBV4-2 with TRBJ1-2; TRBD1 might be the D (6 bases). Germline lookup yields CDR1 LGHNA and CDR2 YNFKEQ. The length of the CDR3 is 15 residues. CDR3 residues: CASSQTGTSAYGYTF. The covered CDR3 bases are TGCGCCAGCAGCCAAACGGGGACATCGGCATATGGC.

This clone showed up many times. Read sequence stops 3 residues before the CDR3 end, and the germline J gene provides the missing end. The J gene is TRBJ2-1, the V gene TRBV5-6; TRBD2 is a possible D gene (6 bases). Germline values: CDR1 SGHDT, CDR2 YYEEEE. Trimming stripped 0 bases from V and 9 bases from J, with 13 bases between. CDR3 length: 14 amino acids. Incomplete CDR3 DNA: TGTGCCAGCAGCTTGGAGTGGAGGAGGGCTGAG. Its protein is CASSLEWRRAE. The entire CDR3 sequence reads CASSLEWRRAEQFF.

Ten or more counts support this clone. The CDR3 end falls 3 residues outside the read, so it is completed with the germline J gene. This chain joins TRBV10-3 and TRBJ2-7, with 8 bases lining up with TRBD2. Germline lookup yields CDR1 ENHRY and CDR2 SYGVKD. The CDR3 has 18 amino acids. The J segment lost 5 bases and the V segment lost 2 bases, leaving 17 bases of the junction unmatched. The CDR3 DNA, read in part, is TGTGCCATCAGTGAGCCCCGGGGGGGTTCTAGCGGTACAAACGAG. Residues: CAISEPRGGSSGTNE. Given in full, the CDR3 is CAISEPRGGSSGTNEQYF.

As concerns this clone: The CDR3 extends 3 residues past the end of the read, so its final part is completed from the germline J gene. The chain combines TRBV6-2 or TRBV6-3 with TRBJ2-3; 9 bases are shared with TRBD1. The CDR3 runs to 17 residues. CDR1 MNHEY and CDR2 SVGEGT come from the germline V gene. The sequenced part of the CDR3 DNA is TGTGCCAGCAGTTTCGCCTCCCGGACAGGGGTTCGAGAGACG. Translated: CASSFASRTGVRET. The full CDR3 is CASSFASRTGVRETQYF.

This clone occurred many times. The read finishes 3 residues shy of the CDR3 end, and the germline J gene is used to complete it. This rearrangement joins TRBV2 to TRBJ1-2, with D possibly TRBD1 on 5 matching bases. The V gene's germline CDR1 is SNHLY and CDR2 FYNNEI. V was cut by 2 bases and J by 2 bases, with 9 bases left in between. The CDR3 runs 14 residues. The part of the CDR3 DNA that was read is TGTGCCAGCAGTGAAAAGGGGTACAACTATGGC. As protein: CASSEKGYNYG. The entire CDR3 sequence reads CASSEKGYNYGYTF.

The table lists this clone with many counts. The read ends 3 residues before the CDR3 terminus; that terminus is restored from the germline J gene. The chain carries TRBV5-1 and TRBJ2-7; TRBD2 aligns across 7 bases. Trimming cost V 5 bases and J 0 bases; bases outside gene matches: 5. There are 14 residues in the CDR3. From germline, CDR1 is SGHRS and CDR2 YFSETQ. The CDR3 protein is CASRYLADSYEQYF. The covered CDR3 bases are TGCGCCAGCAGATATCTAGCGGACTCCTACGAG.

This clone has just a few counts. The CDR3 goes on 3 residues after the read ends, and that part is filled in from the germline J gene. The chain combines TRBV7-6 with TRBJ2-1, with TRBD2 matching over 7 bases. CDR1 and CDR2 from the germline V gene are SGHVS and FNYEAQ. The V gene end was trimmed by 5 bases and the J gene end by 4 bases; junction bases not matched to a gene: 11. This CDR3 has 16 residues. The chain's CDR3 is CASSIQSSGFYNEQFF. Incomplete CDR3 DNA: TGTGCCAGCAGCATCCAATCTAGCGGTTTTTACAATGAG.

As to this clone: Its ends do not fully match the called genes, so a read error is possible. The CDR3 end lies 3 residues beyond the end of the read and is filled in from the germline J gene. The V call is TRBV7-7, the J call TRBJ1-1; the match to TRBD1 covers 8 bases. CDR1 is SSHAT, CDR2 FNYEAQ, per germline (reference sequence). This CDR3 contains 13 residues. The sequenced part of the CDR3 DNA is TGTGCTAGCAGCCTAACAGGGGGCACTGAA. This gives the protein CASSLTGGTE. The entire CDR3 protein reads CASSLTGGTEAFF. Complete variable domain (other parts from reference TRBV7-7 and TRBJ1-1): GAGVSQSPRYKVTKRGQDVTLRCDPISSHATLYWYQQALGQGPEFLTYFNYEAQPDKSGLPSDRFSAERPEGSISTLTIQRTEQRDSAMYRCASSLTGGTEAFFGQGTRLTVV.

This clone has a count of ten or more. The read ends 3 residues before the CDR3 terminus; that terminus is restored from the germline J gene. The chain combines TRBV30 with TRBJ2-7; 8 nucleotides agree with TRBD2. The length of the CDR3 is 19 residues. J gave up 2 bases and V 5 bases, and 23 bases lay outside the gene matches. CDR1 GTSNPN and CDR2 SVGIG come from the germline V gene (reference sequence). Partial CDR3 DNA: TGTGCCTGGGGCGGCAGACTTGGTAGAGCGGGAGAGCGCGCCTACGAG. This sequence encodes CAWGGRLGRAGERAYE. In full, the CDR3 is CAWGGRLGRAGERAYEQYF.

In its sample, this clone was seen a few times. The CDR3 goes on 3 residues after the read ends, and that part is filled in from the germline J gene. This chain joins TRBV19 and TRBJ1-5; 7 bases map to TRBD1. The V gene end was trimmed by 3 bases and the J gene end by 9 bases; junction bases not matched to a gene: 11. The CDR3 runs 15 residues. Germline V gene sequence: CDR1 LNHDA, CDR2 SQIVND (reference sequence). Partial CDR3 DNA: TGTGCCAGTAGTATTTCACAGGGGCGCGGGCGGCCC. It translates to CASSISQGRGRP. The whole CDR3 sequence is CASSISQGRGRPQHF.

Many counts were recorded for this clone. The CDR3 goes on 3 residues after the read ends, and that part is filled in from the germline J gene. V is TRBV29-1 and J is TRBJ1-1; D possibly corresponds to TRBD1 (6 bases). Trimming took off 6 bases at V and 4 bases at J, with 15 bases between the two ends. The CDR3 contains 13 residues. From germline, CDR1 is SQVTM and CDR2 ANQGSEA. This chain's CDR3 is CSVRGGFGTEAFF. CDR3 DNA, as far as it was read: TGCAGCGTCAGAGGGGGTTTCGGCACTGAA.

This clone was counted ten times or more. The CDR3 end falls 3 residues outside the read, so it is completed with the germline J gene. The gene calls are TRBV9 and TRBJ1-5, with TRBD1 identical over 8 bases. This CDR3 is built from 14 residues. The germline V gene encodes CDR1 SGDLS and CDR2 YYNGEE. V lost 4 bases to trimming and J lost 5 bases; unmatched junction nucleotides: 5. CDR3 DNA (partial): TGTGCCAGCAGCTTAACAGGGGGATATCAGCCC. Amino acid sequence: CASSLTGGYQP. The entire CDR3 protein is CASSLTGGYQPQHF.

This clone appeared many times. The DNA ends 3 residues before the CDR3 does, and the rest of the CDR3 is filled in from the germline J gene. The chain couples TRBV20-1 to TRBJ2-2; D remains ambiguous. Germline V gene sequence: CDR1 DFQATT, CDR2 SNEGSKA (reference sequence). The CDR3 is made up of 15 amino acids. CDR3 amino acids: CSARDPKRGNSPLFF. The sequenced part of the CDR3 DNA is TGCAGTGCTAGAGATCCCAAACGCGGTAATTCACCG.

This clone was seen many times. The read ends 3 residues shy of where the CDR3 ends; the end is completed using the germline J gene. This rearrangement joins TRBV7-2 to TRBJ2-2; 7 bases match TRBD1. Germline V gives CDR1 SGHTA, CDR2 FQGNSA. The J segment lost 5 bases and the V segment lost 5 bases, leaving 5 bases of the junction unmatched. CDR3 size: 14 residues. The CDR3 bases that were read are TGTGCCAGCAGCCCGGGACAGTTGACCGGGGAG. This translates into CASSPGQLTGE. The whole CDR3 is CASSPGQLTGELFF.

This clone was seen ten or more times. The DNA ends 3 residues before the CDR3 does, and the rest of the CDR3 is filled in from the germline J gene. The chain is built from TRBV19 and TRBJ1-2; D perhaps matches TRBD1 (5 bases). The CDR3 spans 14 residues. CDR1 and CDR2 from the germline V gene are LNHDA and SQIVND (reference sequence). V gave up 4 bases and J gave up 0 bases, with 9 bases separating them. The part of the CDR3 DNA that was read is TGTGCCAGTAGTAGTGGGGCCTCTAACTATGGC. Amino acids: CASSSGASNYG. Given in full, the CDR3 is CASSSGASNYGYTF.

Ten or more counts support this clone. The read ends 3 residues early relative to the CDR3; the germline J gene fills the gap. The genes are TRBV7-9 and TRBJ2-2; TRBD1 matches 9 bases. The CDR3 consists of 15 residues. With V trimmed by 11 bases and J by 7 bases, 14 bases remained unmatched. Germline values: CDR1 SEHNR, CDR2 FQNEAQ (reference sequence). The CDR3 is CAVTQTGGNDGELFF. The sequenced CDR3 bases are TGTGCCGTAACACAAACAGGGGGCAATGACGGGGAG.

The sample holds many counts of this clone. Sequencing ends 3 residues short of the CDR3 end; the germline J gene provides the rest. The V gene is TRBV11-2, the J gene TRBJ2-3; D is uncertain. The CDR3 covers 14 residues. Trimming shortened V by 3 bases and J by 2 bases, and 9 bases separated the two germline ends. The germline gives CDR1 SGHAT, CDR2 FQNNGV. The CDR3 DNA, read in part, is TGTGCCAGCAGCTTCTCTACAGTCACAGATACG. As protein: CASSFSTVTDT. The whole CDR3 protein is CASSFSTVTDTQYF. The variable domain in full, with the rest retrieved from reference TRBV11-2 and TRBJ2-3, is EAGVAQSPRYKIIEKRQSVAFWCNPISGHATLYWYQQILGQGPKLLIQFQNNGVVDDSQLPKDRFSAERLKGVDSTLKIQPAKLEDSAVYLCASSFSTVTDTQYFGPGTRLTVL.